The 30 T cell receptor beta chains listed next were all sequenced from one sample in a study of T cell responses to AZD1222 COVID-19 vaccine. Assay used: immunoSEQ multiplex PCR; TCRdb lists only in-frame clones, some missing. The data show about 140,000 clones, approximately 90% seen once. The specimen was peripheral blood, collected on day 0 of AZD1222 vaccination. All receptors come from an adult in good health.

The rearrangement uses TRBV28 and TRBJ1-4; D not certain. The germline CDR1 and CDR2 sequences are MDHEN and SYDVKM. V lost 3 bases to trimming and J lost 6 bases, with 8 bases between them. The length of the CDR3 is 13 residues. CDR3 amino acids: CASSLSGYEKLFF. The CDR3 DNA reads TGTGCCAGCAGTTTGTCGGGGTATGAAAAACTGTTTTTT.

The chain links TRBV7-9 to TRBJ1-2, with a weak D call TRBD1 (5 bases). The CDR3 totals 16 residues. The germline gives CDR1 SEHNR, CDR2 FQNEAQ (reference sequence). The ends were cut back, 5 bases at V and 0 bases at J, with 16 bases in the middle. CDR3 nucleotides: TGTGCCAGCAGCGAGGGACCGGCCGTAGCTAACTATGGCTACACCTTC. It codes for CASSEGPAVANYGYTF.

The chain recombines TRBV12-5 with TRBJ1-3, with D tentatively TRBD1 (5 bases). CDR3 size: 18 residues. Germline loops: CDR1 LGHNT, CDR2 FRNRAP. Between the trimmed V and J ends, which lost 3 bases and 0 bases, there was a span of 18 bases. CDR3 bases: TGTGCTAGTGGTTTAAGGCAGGGCCGTTCCTTCTCTGGAAACACCATATATTTT. It codes for CASGLRQGRSFSGNTIYF.

Only a few counts were recorded for this clone. V is TRBV28 and J is TRBJ1-1; D uncertain. The V gene lost 5 bases and the J gene lost 5 bases, with 9 bases spanning the gap. The CDR3 consists of 12 residues. The germline V gene has CDR1 MDHEN and CDR2 SYDVKM. This chain's CDR3 is CASSRSGTEAFF. The DNA for the CDR3 is TGTGCCAGCAGTCGATCCGGGACTGAAGCTTTCTTT.

J is TRBJ1-5 and V is TRBV2; a weak D match, TRBD1 (6 bases). V lost 8 bases to trimming and J lost 7 bases, with 15 bases between them. The V gene's germline CDR1 is SNHLY and CDR2 FYNNEI. The CDR3 runs to 13 residues. The DNA for the CDR3 is TGTGCCAGCGGTTGGGGGGGCCGCCAGCCCCAGCATTTT. Translation gives CASGWGGRQPQHF.

The genes are TRBV9 and TRBJ2-7; D is undetermined. The CDR3 runs 14 residues. V dropped 4 bases and J dropped 6 bases, with 17 bases sitting between them. Germline V gene lookup returns CDR1 SGDLS and CDR2 YYNGEE. CDR3 bases: TGTGCCAGCAGCCCTCGTACAGTGAAGAGCGAGCAGTACTTC. This codes for CASSPRTVKSEQYF.

This clone was found once. The chain joins TRBV5-6 to TRBJ1-1, with no clear D. Trimming removed 0 bases at V and 3 bases at J, with 6 bases between. Germline lookup yields CDR1 SGHDT and CDR2 YYEEEE. This CDR3 spans 13 amino acids. CDR3 coding DNA: TGTGCCAGCAGCTTGGCCCCAGACACTGAAGCTTTCTTT. Protein product: CASSLAPDTEAFF.

The chain joins TRBV7-6 to TRBJ2-1; D could derive from TRBD1 or TRBD2 (6 bases each). The germline gives CDR1 SGHVS, CDR2 FNYEAQ. The ends were cut back, 1 base at V and 3 bases at J, with 10 bases in the middle. The CDR3 is 15 amino acids. This chain's CDR3 is CASSLEGGSYNEQFF. The DNA of the CDR3 is TGTGCCAGCAGCTTAGAAGGGGGGAGCTACAATGAGCAGTTCTTC.

The rearrangement joins TRBV7-3 to TRBJ1-4; 7 nucleotides line up with TRBD1. CDR1 and CDR2 from the germline V gene are SGHTA and FQGTGA. This CDR3 contains 15 residues. The J segment lost 3 bases and the V segment lost 5 bases, leaving 6 bases of the junction unmatched. Here the CDR3 reads CASSATGQPNEKLFF. The CDR3 DNA sequence: TGTGCCAGCAGCGCCACGGGACAGCCTAATGAAAAACTGTTTTTT. The full variable domain, rest sourced from reference TRBV7-3 and TRBJ1-4, is GAGVSQTPSNKVTEKGKYVELRCDPISGHTALYWYRQSLGQGPEFLIYFQGTGAADDSGLPNDRFFAVRPEGSVSTLKIQRTERGDSAVYLCASSATGQPNEKLFFGSGTQLSVL.

The J gene is TRBJ2-7, the V gene TRBV7-3; 7 bases are a match to TRBD2. In germline, CDR1 is SGHTA, CDR2 FQGTGA. The CDR3 has 15 residues. Trimming removed 4 bases from V and 6 bases from J; junction bases left unmatched: 12. The CDR3 sequence: CASSSGGPRVGEQYF. CDR3 in DNA: TGTGCCAGCAGCTCGGGGGGTCCTCGGGTTGGCGAGCAGTACTTC.

This CDR3 is CASRRQGEAFF. CDR3 DNA sequence: TGTGCCAGCAGGAGGCAGGGGGAAGCTTTCTTT. The chain combines TRBV28 with TRBJ1-1, with D tentatively TRBD1 (6 bases). Trimming removed 6 bases at V and 8 bases at J, with 10 bases between. From germline, CDR1 is MDHEN and CDR2 SYDVKM. The CDR3 contains 11 residues. Full variable domain (outside the CDR3, taken from reference TRBV28 and TRBJ1-1): DVKVTQSSRYLVKRTGEKVFLECVQDMDHENMFWYRQDPGLGLRLIYFSYDVKMKEKGDIPEGYSVSREKKERFSLILESASTNQTSMYLCASRRQGEAFFGQGTRLTVV.

This clone appeared a single time. This chain uses TRBV6-2 or TRBV6-3 with TRBJ1-5; D gene uncertain. Trimming took off 0 bases at V and 1 base at J, with 10 bases between the two ends. The CDR3 has 16 residues. Germline-derived CDR1 and CDR2 are MNHEY and SVGEGT. CDR3 loop: CASSYSKAGSNQPQHF. The DNA of the CDR3 is TGTGCCAGCAGTTACTCGAAAGCGGGGAGCAATCAGCCCCAGCATTTT.

Here the CDR3 reads CASRNPNTEAFF. Here the CDR3 DNA reads TGCGCCAGCAGGAACCCGAACACTGAAGCTTTCTTT. The V and J genes are TRBV5-1 and TRBJ1-1; D not certain. CDR3 size: 12 residues. V lost 5 bases and J 1 base, leaving 6 bases between the germline ends. The germline CDR1 and CDR2 sequences are SGHRS and YFSETQ. The full variable domain, in which reference TRBV5-1 and TRBJ1-1 provide the parts outside the CDR3, is KAGVTQTPRYLIKTRGQQVTLSCSPISGHRSVSWYQQTPGQGLQFLFEYFSETQRNKGNFPGRFSGRQFSNSRSEMNVSTLELGDSALYLCASRNPNTEAFFGQGTRLTVV.

With regard to this clone: This sample includes further DNA sequences coding for the same CDR3. The chain uses TRBV28 and TRBJ1-2; D gene ambiguous. The CDR3 runs to 12 residues. V was clipped by 1 base and J by 3 bases, with 3 bases between them. Germline assignment: CDR1 MDHEN and CDR2 SYDVKM. The CDR3: CASSLSDYGYTF. The CDR3 DNA reads TGTGCCAGCAGTTTATCCGACTATGGCTACACCTTC.

The chain carries TRBV5-1 and TRBJ1-1, with 10 bases that match TRBD1. CDR1 is SGHRS, CDR2 YFSETQ, per germline. The length of the CDR3 is 19 residues. The V gene end was trimmed by 3 bases and the J gene end by 1 base; junction bases not matched to a gene: 15. CDR3 coding DNA: TGCGCCAGCAGCTCATTTTCCGGGACAGGGGTTTACGGGAACACTGAAGCTTTCTTT. Protein sequence: CASSSFSGTGVYGNTEAFF.

The chain joins TRBV27 to TRBJ2-1; a possible D gene is TRBD2 (7 bases). The CDR3 consists of 17 residues. V lost 4 bases and J 6 bases, leaving 22 bases between the germline ends. Germline assignment: CDR1 MNHEY and CDR2 SMNVEV (reference sequence). CDR3: CASSYFRVQGGGNEQFF. The CDR3 region has the DNA TGTGCCAGCAGTTATTTTCGAGTACAAGGGGGGGGCAATGAGCAGTTCTTC.

DNA for the CDR3: TGTGCCAGTTTACGAACCTCCGGGACAGGGGACGAGCAGTACTTC. It codes for CASLRTSGTGDEQYF. The V gene is TRBV6-5, the J gene TRBJ2-7; 10 nucleotides match TRBD1. Losses at the gene ends were 9 bases for V and 5 bases for J; bases not matched to a gene: 13. Germline V gives CDR1 MNHEY, CDR2 SVGAGI. There are 15 residues in the CDR3.

The chain has TRBV29-1 and TRBJ1-1, with D possibly matching TRBD1 (5 bases). Germline V gene sequence: CDR1 SQVTM, CDR2 ANQGSEA. The CDR3 totals 13 residues. Trimming shortened V by 7 bases and J by 0 bases, and 12 bases separated the two germline ends. CDR3 coding DNA: TGCAGCGCTTCAGGACAATTGAACACTGAAGCTTTCTTT. As protein: CSASGQLNTEAFF.

This clone showed up just once. V and J are TRBV16 and TRBJ1-1, with a weak D call TRBD1 (6 bases). The germline V gene has CDR1 KGHSY and CDR2 FQNENV. Trimming shortened V by 4 bases and J by 12 bases, and 21 bases separated the two germline ends. This CDR3 region has 14 residues. This CDR3 reads CASSLRGSGGVPFF. CDR3 DNA sequence: TGTGCCAGCAGCCTCCGAGGTTCCGGGGGCGTTCCTTTCTTT.

This chain links TRBV13 with TRBJ2-1; D uncertain. This CDR3 comprises 14 residues. Germline V gene lookup returns CDR1 PRHDT and CDR2 FYEKMQ (reference sequence). With 3 bases removed from V and 4 bases from J, the gap between germline ends came to 10 bases. The CDR3 loop is CASSFEQRYNEQFF. CDR3 nucleotide sequence: TGTGCCAGCAGCTTTGAACAGAGATACAATGAGCAGTTCTTC.

The chain has TRBV7-9 and TRBJ1-6, with unresolved D. V was clipped by 5 bases and J by 7 bases, with 6 bases between them. Germline V CDR1 and CDR2: SEHNR, FQNEAQ (reference sequence). CDR3 length: 12 residues. Here the CDR3 DNA reads TGTGCCAGCAGCGAAACAAATTCACCCCTCCACTTT. Its translation: CASSETNSPLHF. Looking up the rest from reference TRBV7-9 and TRBJ1-6 gives the full variable domain: DTGVSQNPRHKITKRGQNVTFRCDPISEHNRLYWYRQTLGQGPEFLTYFQNEAQLEKSRLLSDRFSAERPKGSFSTLEIQRTEQGDSAMYLCASSETNSPLHFGNGTRLTVT.

The V gene is TRBV15, the J gene TRBJ1-3; unclear D gene. This CDR3 contains 12 residues. The ends were cut back, 3 bases at V and 3 bases at J, with 3 bases in the middle. The germline V gene has CDR1 LNHNV and CDR2 YYDKDF (reference sequence). The CDR3 DNA sequence: TGTGCCACCAGCAGCTTTGGAAACACCATATATTTT. Amino acids: CATSSFGNTIYF.

This rearrangement joins TRBV11-2 to TRBJ2-7; 8 nucleotides agree with TRBD2. The CDR3 runs 19 residues. The trim removed 2 bases at V and 1 base at J, leaving 16 bases unmatched. The germline V gene encodes CDR1 SGHAT and CDR2 FQNNGV. CDR3 region: CASSLNGELAGRTSYEQYF. The CDR3 DNA is TGTGCCAGCAGCTTAAATGGGGAATTAGCGGGACGGACATCCTACGAGCAGTACTTC. The entire variable domain, with the rest obtained from reference TRBV11-2 and TRBJ2-7, is as follows: EAGVAQSPRYKIIEKRQSVAFWCNPISGHATLYWYQQILGQGPKLLIQFQNNGVVDDSQLPKDRFSAERLKGVDSTLKIQPAKLEDSAVYLCASSLNGELAGRTSYEQYFGPGTRLTVT.

The chain combines TRBV11-2 with TRBJ2-7; D unresolved. The CDR3 is made up of 17 amino acids. CDR1 is SGHAT, CDR2 FQNNGV, per germline. The V and J ends lost 4 bases and 0 bases respectively, with 19 bases between them. The CDR3: CASSSVYGRRDSYEQYF. CDR3 in DNA: TGTGCCAGCAGCTCGGTATACGGACGGCGAGACTCCTACGAGCAGTACTTC. Complete variable domain (other parts from reference TRBV11-2 and TRBJ2-7): EAGVAQSPRYKIIEKRQSVAFWCNPISGHATLYWYQQILGQGPKLLIQFQNNGVVDDSQLPKDRFSAERLKGVDSTLKIQPAKLEDSAVYLCASSSVYGRRDSYEQYFGPGTRLTVT.

The chain is built from TRBV5-4 and TRBJ2-7; D gene uncertain. Germline values: CDR1 SGHNT, CDR2 YYREEE (reference sequence). This CDR3 has 15 residues. Trimming removed 4 bases at V and 0 bases at J, with 14 bases between. CDR3 region: CASSPPGDSSYEQYF. CDR3 coding DNA: TGTGCCAGCAGCCCTCCCGGTGATAGCTCCTACGAGCAGTACTTC.

This chain joins TRBV20-1 and TRBJ1-2, with D maybe TRBD1 (5 bases). Germline V gene lookup returns CDR1 DFQATT and CDR2 SNEGSKA (reference sequence). V lost 2 bases and J 8 bases, leaving 9 bases between the germline ends. This CDR3 has 11 amino acids. Written as DNA, the CDR3 is TGCAGTGCTAGAAAGGGGCAAGGCTACACCTTC. This gives the protein CSARKGQGYTF.

This clone was seen only once. The gene calls are TRBV5-1 and TRBJ2-5; D not certain. The CDR3 covers 15 residues. The germline V gene has CDR1 SGHRS and CDR2 YFSETQ. Trimming pared 0 bases from V and 1 base from J, leaving 10 bases between. CDR3 protein: CASSLGAASQETQYF. The CDR3 DNA follows: TGCGCCAGCAGCTTGGGGGCCGCCTCCCAAGAGACCCAGTACTTC.

The chain has TRBV11-3 and TRBJ2-3; 8 bases are shared with TRBD2. CDR3 size: 15 residues. V shed 5 bases and J 4 bases; nucleotides not matched to a gene: 8. CDR1 is SGHNT, CDR2 YENEEA, per germline. DNA for the CDR3: TGTGCCAGCAGCCCCGGACTAGCTCTCGCAGATACGCAGTATTTT. Its translation: CASSPGLALADTQYF.

This rearrangement joins TRBV12-3 or TRBV12-4 to TRBJ1-2; tentative D call: TRBD1 (5 bases). This CDR3 is 13 amino acids long. Trimming shortened V by 5 bases and J by 4 bases, and 11 bases separated the two germline ends. CDR3 bases: TGTGCCAGCAGTCCAGGGTATCTCTATGGCTACACCTTC. Amino acids: CASSPGYLYGYTF.

The J gene is TRBJ1-5, the V gene TRBV24-1; 8 bases match TRBD1. The V gene's germline CDR1 is KGHDR and CDR2 SFDVKD. The CDR3 covers 18 residues. J lost 3 bases, V lost 9 bases, and 18 bases had no gene match. The CDR3 DNA reads as TGTGCCACCTTCTGTTGCGACAGGGGTATCGGGATCAATCAGCCCCAGCATTTT. It encodes CATFCCDRGIGINQPQHF.